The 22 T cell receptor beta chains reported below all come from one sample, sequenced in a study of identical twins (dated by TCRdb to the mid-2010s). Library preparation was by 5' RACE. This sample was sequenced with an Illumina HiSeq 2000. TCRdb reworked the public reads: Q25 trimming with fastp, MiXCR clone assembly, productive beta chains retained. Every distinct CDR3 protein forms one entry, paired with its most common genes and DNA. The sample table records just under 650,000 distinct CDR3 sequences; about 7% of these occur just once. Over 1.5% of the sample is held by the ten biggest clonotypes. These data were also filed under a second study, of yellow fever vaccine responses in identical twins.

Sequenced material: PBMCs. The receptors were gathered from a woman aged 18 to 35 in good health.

CDR3 nucleotide sequence: TGTGCCACCAGTGACCCTGGCAGGGAGGCCTACAATGAGCAGTTCTTC. Translation gives CATSDPGREAYNEQFF. The gene calls are TRBV24-1 and TRBJ2-1; D is possibly TRBD2 (6 bases). Trimming left V 4 bases short and J 2 bases short, with 14 bases between. The CDR3 covers 16 residues. Germline V CDR1 and CDR2: KGHDR, SFDVKD.

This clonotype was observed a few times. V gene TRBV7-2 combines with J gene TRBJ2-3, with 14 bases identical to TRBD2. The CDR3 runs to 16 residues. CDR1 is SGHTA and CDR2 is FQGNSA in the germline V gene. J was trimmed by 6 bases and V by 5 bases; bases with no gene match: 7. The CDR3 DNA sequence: TGTGCCAGCAGCGGCAGACTAGCGGGGGGGGGTGATACGCAGTATTTT. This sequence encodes CASSGRLAGGGDTQYF.

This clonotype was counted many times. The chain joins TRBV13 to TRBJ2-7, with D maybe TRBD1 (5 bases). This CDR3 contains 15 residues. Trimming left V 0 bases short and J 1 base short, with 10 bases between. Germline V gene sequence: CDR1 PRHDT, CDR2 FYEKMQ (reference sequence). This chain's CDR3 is CASSLGQGRSYEQYF. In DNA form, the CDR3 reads TGTGCCAGCAGCTTAGGCCAGGGCCGTTCCTACGAGCAGTACTTC.

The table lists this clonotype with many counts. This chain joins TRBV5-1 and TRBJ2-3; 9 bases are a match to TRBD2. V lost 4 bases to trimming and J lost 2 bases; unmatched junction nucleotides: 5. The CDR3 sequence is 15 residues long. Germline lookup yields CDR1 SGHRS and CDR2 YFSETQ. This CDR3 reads CASSLTSGLTDTQYF. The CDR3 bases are TGCGCCAGCAGCCTGACTAGCGGCCTCACAGATACGCAGTATTTT.

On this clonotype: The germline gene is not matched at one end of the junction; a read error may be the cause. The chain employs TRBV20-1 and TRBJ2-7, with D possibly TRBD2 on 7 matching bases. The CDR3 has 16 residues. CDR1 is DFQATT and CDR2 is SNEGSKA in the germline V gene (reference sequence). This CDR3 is CCARGIGGRSSYEQYF. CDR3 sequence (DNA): TGCTGTGCTAGAGGTATCGGGGGGCGAAGCTCCTACGAGCAGTACTTC.

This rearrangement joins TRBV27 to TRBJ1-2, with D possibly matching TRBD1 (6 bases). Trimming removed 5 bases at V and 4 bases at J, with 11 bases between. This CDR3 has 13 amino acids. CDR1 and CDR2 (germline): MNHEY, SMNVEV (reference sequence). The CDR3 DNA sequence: TGTGCCAGCAGTGTTAAGGGGGGCTATGGCTACACCTTC. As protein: CASSVKGGYGYTF.

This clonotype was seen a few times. This CDR3 reads CASSFGTSGLTSTDTQYF. CDR3 nucleotides: TGCGCCAGCAGCTTCGGGACTAGCGGGCTTACTAGCACAGATACGCAGTATTTT. V gene TRBV5-1 combines with J gene TRBJ2-3; the match to TRBD2 covers 12 bases. The CDR3 has 18 residues. Germline trimming cut 2 bases from V and 0 bases from J; bases unmatched to any gene: 7. Germline values: CDR1 SGHRS, CDR2 YFSETQ.

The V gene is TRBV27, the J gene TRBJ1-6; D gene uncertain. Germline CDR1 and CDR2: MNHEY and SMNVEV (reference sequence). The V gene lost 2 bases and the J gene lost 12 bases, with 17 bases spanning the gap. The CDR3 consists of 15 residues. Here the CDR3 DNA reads TGTGCCAGCAGTTTAGTCCCGGAAATCGGCTTACCCCTCCACTTT. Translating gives CASSLVPEIGLPLHF.

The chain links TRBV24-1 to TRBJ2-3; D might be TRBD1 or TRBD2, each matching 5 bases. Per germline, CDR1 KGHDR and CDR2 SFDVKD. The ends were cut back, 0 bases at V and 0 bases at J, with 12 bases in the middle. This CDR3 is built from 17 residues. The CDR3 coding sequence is TGTGCCACCAGTGATTTGCAAAGGGGCGGGAGCACAGATACGCAGTATTTT. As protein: CATSDLQRGGSTDTQYF.

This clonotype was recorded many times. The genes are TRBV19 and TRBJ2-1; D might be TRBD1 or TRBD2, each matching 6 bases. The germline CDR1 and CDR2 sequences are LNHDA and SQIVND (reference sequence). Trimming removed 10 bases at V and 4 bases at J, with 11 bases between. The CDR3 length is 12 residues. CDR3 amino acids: CATSGAYNEQFF. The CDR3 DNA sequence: TGTGCCACCTCGGGGGCATACAATGAGCAGTTCTTC.

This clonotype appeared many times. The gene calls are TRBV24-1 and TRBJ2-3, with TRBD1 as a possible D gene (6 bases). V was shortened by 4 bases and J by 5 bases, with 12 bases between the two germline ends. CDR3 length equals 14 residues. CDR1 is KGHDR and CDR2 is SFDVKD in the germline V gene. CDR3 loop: CATSEDSSGDTQYF. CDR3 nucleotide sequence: TGTGCCACCAGTGAGGACAGTTCGGGAGATACGCAGTATTTT.

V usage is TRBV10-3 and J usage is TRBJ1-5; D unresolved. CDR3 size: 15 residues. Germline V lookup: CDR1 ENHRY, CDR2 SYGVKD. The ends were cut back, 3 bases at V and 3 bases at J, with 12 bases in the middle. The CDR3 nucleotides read TGTGCCATCAGTGAAGGAAGCGGGCCCAATCAGCCCCAGCATTTT. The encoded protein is CAISEGSGPNQPQHF.

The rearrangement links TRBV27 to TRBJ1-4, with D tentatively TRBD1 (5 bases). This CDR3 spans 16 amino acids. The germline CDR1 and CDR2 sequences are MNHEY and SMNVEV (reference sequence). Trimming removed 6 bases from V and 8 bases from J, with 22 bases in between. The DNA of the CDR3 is TGTGCCAGCAGCCTGCGGCAGGGCCTTGCCGGGGAAAAACTGTTTTTT. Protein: CASSLRQGLAGEKLFF.

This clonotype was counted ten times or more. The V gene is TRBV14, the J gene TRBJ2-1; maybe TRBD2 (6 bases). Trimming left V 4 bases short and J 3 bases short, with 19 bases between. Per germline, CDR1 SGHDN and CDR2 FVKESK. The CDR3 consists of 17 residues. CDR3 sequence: CASSPRGTGVFYNEQFF. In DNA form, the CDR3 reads TGTGCCAGCAGCCCTCGAGGGACGGGGGTCTTCTACAATGAGCAGTTCTTC.

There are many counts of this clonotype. In DNA, the CDR3 is TGTGCCACCAGTGTTTCTGCAGGGGGCCCCACGGGCACCGGGGAGCTGTTTTTT. It codes for CATSVSAGGPTGTGELFF. The chain is built from TRBV24-1 and TRBJ2-2; TRBD1 matches 8 bases. Germline trimming cut 5 bases from V and 4 bases from J; bases unmatched to any gene: 14. The V gene's germline CDR1 is KGHDR and CDR2 SFDVKD. The CDR3 has 18 amino acids.

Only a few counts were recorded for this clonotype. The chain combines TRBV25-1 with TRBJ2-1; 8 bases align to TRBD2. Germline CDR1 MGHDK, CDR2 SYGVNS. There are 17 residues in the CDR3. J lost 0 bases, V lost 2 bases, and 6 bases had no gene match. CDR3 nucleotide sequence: TGTGCCAGCAGTGAACAGTTCAGCGGGAGCTCCTACAATGAGCAGTTCTTC. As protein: CASSEQFSGSSYNEQFF.

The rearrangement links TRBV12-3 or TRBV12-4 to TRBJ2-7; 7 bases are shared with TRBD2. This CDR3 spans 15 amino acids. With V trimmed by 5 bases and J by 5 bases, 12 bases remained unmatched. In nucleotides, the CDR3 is TGTGCCAGCAGTCTTAGTACAGCGGGACCCCACGAGCAGTACTTC. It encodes CASSLSTAGPHEQYF.

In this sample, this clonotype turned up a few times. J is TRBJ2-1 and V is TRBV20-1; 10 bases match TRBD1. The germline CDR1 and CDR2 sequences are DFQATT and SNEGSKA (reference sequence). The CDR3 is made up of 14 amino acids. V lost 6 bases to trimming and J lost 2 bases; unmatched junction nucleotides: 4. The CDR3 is CSAPDRGPYNEQFF. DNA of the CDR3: TGCAGTGCCCCTGACAGGGGGCCCTACAATGAGCAGTTCTTC.

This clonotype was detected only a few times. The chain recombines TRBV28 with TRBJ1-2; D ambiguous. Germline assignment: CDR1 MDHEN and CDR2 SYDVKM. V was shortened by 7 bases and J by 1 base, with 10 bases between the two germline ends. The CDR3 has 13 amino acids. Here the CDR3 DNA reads TGTGCCAGCACTACGACTAATAACTATGGCTACACCTTC. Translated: CASTTTNNYGYTF.

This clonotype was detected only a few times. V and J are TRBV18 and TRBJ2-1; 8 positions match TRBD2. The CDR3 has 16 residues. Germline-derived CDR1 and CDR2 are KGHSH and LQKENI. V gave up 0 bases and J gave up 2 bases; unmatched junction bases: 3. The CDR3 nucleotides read TGTGCCAGCTCACCACCGGAACTAGCGGCCTACAATGAGCAGTTCTTC. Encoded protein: CASSPPELAAYNEQFF.

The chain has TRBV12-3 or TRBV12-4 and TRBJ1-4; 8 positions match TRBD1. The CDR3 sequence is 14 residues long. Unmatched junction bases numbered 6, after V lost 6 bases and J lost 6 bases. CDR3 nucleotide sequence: TGTGCCAGCAGGCTAACAGGGGGGGATGAAAAACTGTTTTTT. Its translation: CASRLTGGDEKLFF.

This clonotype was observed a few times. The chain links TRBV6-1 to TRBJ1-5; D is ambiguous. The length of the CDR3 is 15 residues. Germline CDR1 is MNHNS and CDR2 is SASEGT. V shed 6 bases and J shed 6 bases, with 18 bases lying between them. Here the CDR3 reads CASRPGRFPGQPQHF. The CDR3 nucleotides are TGTGCCAGCAGACCCGGGAGGTTCCCGGGTCAGCCCCAGCATTTT.